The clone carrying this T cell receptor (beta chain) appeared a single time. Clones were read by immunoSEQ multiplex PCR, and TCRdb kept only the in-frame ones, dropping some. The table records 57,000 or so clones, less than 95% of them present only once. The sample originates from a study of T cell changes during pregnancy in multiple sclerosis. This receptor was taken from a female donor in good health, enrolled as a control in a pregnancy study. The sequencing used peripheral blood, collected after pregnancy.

The CDR3 coding sequence is TGTGCCTGGAGTCGGACAGACTCTGGAAACACCATATATTTT. It encodes CAWSRTDSGNTIYF. The chain is built from TRBV30 and TRBJ1-3, with D maybe TRBD1 (6 bases). Trimming cost V 2 bases and J 0 bases, with 8 bases left between them. This CDR3 has 14 residues. CDR1 GTSNPN and CDR2 SVGIG come from the germline V gene (reference sequence). Drawing the rest from reference TRBV30 and TRBJ1-3, the complete variable domain is SQTIHQWPATLVQPVGSPLSLECTVEGTSNPNLYWYRQAAGRGLQLLFYSVGIGQISSEVPQNLSASRPQDRQFILSSKKLLLSDSGFYLCAWSRTDSGNTIYFGEGSWLTVV.